This TCR beta chain was identified in a study of PD-1 blockade in classical Hodgkin lymphoma. The overall study: With a 2-week interval, patients received intravenous nivolumab at 3 mg/kg. Study-wide points: Lower baseline TCR diversity was reported for newly diagnosed patients than for healthy donors. Patients with a complete response exhibited baseline diversity comparable to newly diagnosed patients.

The CDR3 has 15 amino acids. Trimming stripped 2 bases from V and 3 bases from J, with 12 bases between. From germline, CDR1 is LNHNV and CDR2 YYDKDF (reference sequence). The time point is: cycle 4 day 1 (C4D1), after 6 weeks of nivolumab. Autologous stem cell transplantation was followed by relapse in every patient, and brentuximab vedotin exposure varied. The patients, who had relapsed/refractory classical Hodgkin lymphoma, achieved best responses of complete response, partial response or progressive disease. To note about this clone: Its antigen is not known.

Assay used: immunoSEQ multiplex PCR; TCRdb lists only in-frame clones, some missing. Of tens of thousands of clones listed, more than 70% are singletons. The material was peripheral blood mononuclear cells (PBMCs), obtained before the fourth cycle of nivolumab. The receptor comes from a human donor with classical Hodgkin lymphoma. The chain couples TRBV15 to TRBJ2-3; TRBD2 is a possible D gene (5 bases). The CDR3 region is CATSRNRERTDTQYF. As DNA, the CDR3 is TGTGCCACCAGCAGAAACCGGGAAAGAACAGATACGCAGTATTTT.